These T cell receptor beta chains were read from a single sample in a study of blood T cell repertoires in COVID-19. Sequencing was performed with immunoSEQ multiplex PCR; in TCRdb, only in-frame clones are kept and a portion is missing. The table includes 130,000 to 150,000 clones, around 79% detected once. Sequenced: peripheral blood. The source is a woman in her 70s with COVID-19, enrolled during active disease. Both conserved end residues are part of each CDR3. The D gene is left open where the match is weak. Clone size is shown for a subset of rows, as once, few, many or a class of expanded clone.

D: -; V: TRBV10-3; J: TRBJ1-2; size: -; CDR3: CAISVGGYGYTF; DNA: TGTGCCATCAGTGTGGGGGGGTATGGCTACACCTTC
D: TRBD1; V: TRBV7-9; J: TRBJ1-1; size: -; CDR3: CASSLETWGQLNTEAFF; DNA: TGTGCCAGCAGCTTAGAAACGTGGGGACAGTTGAACACTGAAGCTTTCTTT
D: TRBD1; V: TRBV7-3; J: TRBJ1-4; size: -; CDR3: CASRWTGTNEKLFF; DNA: TGTGCCAGCAGATGGACAGGGACTAATGAAAAACTGTTTTTT
D: TRBD1; V: TRBV7-7; J: TRBJ2-5; size: -; CDR3: CASSLGDSQETQYF; DNA: TGTGCCAGCAGCTTAGGGGACAGCCAAGAGACCCAGTACTTC
D: TRBD1; V: TRBV28; J: TRBJ1-2; size: -; CDR3: CASRPNRGGNYGYTF; DNA: TGTGCCAGCAGGCCCAACAGGGGCGGGAACTATGGCTACACCTTC
D: TRBD2; V: TRBV2; J: TRBJ2-7; size: -; CDR3: CASSRLAEYEQYF; DNA: TGTGCCAGCAGCCGACTAGCGGAGTACGAGCAGTACTTC
D: -; V: TRBV24-1; J: TRBJ1-3; size: -; CDR3: CATSEGLGGNTIYF; DNA: TGTGCCACCAGCGAGGGTTTAGGAGGAAACACCATATATTTT
D: -; V: TRBV6-4; J: TRBJ2-1; size: -; CDR3: CASILRVGGDNEQFF; DNA: TGTGCCAGCATCTTACGGGTTGGGGGCGACAATGAGCAGTTCTTC
D: TRBD1; V: TRBV9; J: TRBJ2-3; size: -; CDR3: CASSVTGGFFTDTQYF; DNA: TGTGCCAGCAGCGTCACAGGGGGCTTCTTTACAGATACGCAGTATTTT
D: -; V: TRBV12-3/TRBV12-4; J: TRBJ2-7; size: few; CDR3: CASSLAPGYEQYF; DNA: TGTGCCAGCAGTTTAGCGCCGGGTTACGAGCAGTACTTC
D: TRBD1; V: TRBV6-5; J: TRBJ1-6; size: few; CDR3: CASSLQGANSPLHF; DNA: TGTGCCAGCAGTTTACAGGGGGCTAATTCACCCCTCCACTTT
D: TRBD1; V: TRBV5-6; J: TRBJ2-7; size: -; CDR3: CASSLRSRGPVVYEQYF; DNA: TGTGCCAGCAGCTTGCGATCCAGGGGGCCTGTAGTCTACGAGCAGTACTTC
D: TRBD2; V: TRBV24-1; J: TRBJ2-1; size: -; CDR3: CATSVASGGVNEQFF; DNA: TGTGCCACCAGTGTGGCTAGCGGGGGGGTCAATGAGCAGTTCTTC
D: -; V: TRBV5-5; J: TRBJ1-2; size: -; CDR3: CASSSTPTDIYGYTF; DNA: TGTGCCAGCAGCTCCACCCCTACAGATATCTATGGCTACACCTTC
D: TRBD1; V: TRBV5-4; J: TRBJ1-1; size: -; CDR3: CASSSETGGVGTEAFF; DNA: TGTGCCAGCAGCTCCGAGACAGGGGGCGTCGGCACTGAAGCTTTCTTT
D: TRBD2; V: TRBV6-1; J: TRBJ2-2; size: once; CDR3: CASSVRLAGGTNTGELFF; DNA: TGTGCCAGCAGTGTTAGACTAGCGGGGGGAACGAACACCGGGGAGCTGTTTTTT
D: TRBD1; V: TRBV30; J: TRBJ1-5; size: -; CDR3: CAWSGETGGSNQPQHF; DNA: TGTGCCTGGAGTGGAGAGACAGGGGGTAGCAATCAGCCCCAGCATTTT
D: -; V: TRBV5-1; J: TRBJ1-1; size: -; CDR3: CASSGMTGGTEAFF; DNA: TGCGCCAGCAGCGGAATGACGGGAGGGACTGAAGCTTTCTTT
D: -; V: TRBV29-1; J: TRBJ1-1; size: -; CDR3: CSVQDRKNTEAFF; DNA: TGCAGCGTACAGGACAGAAAGAACACTGAAGCTTTCTTT
D: -; V: TRBV6-5; J: TRBJ2-2; size: -; CDR3: CASSYVKGTGELFF; DNA: TGTGCCAGCAGTTACGTGAAGGGGACCGGGGAGCTGTTTTTT
D: TRBD2; V: TRBV14; J: TRBJ2-3; size: -; CDR3: CASSHLAGTDTQYF; DNA: TGTGCCAGCAGCCATCTAGCGGGGACAGATACGCAGTATTTT
D: TRBD1; V: TRBV5-1; J: TRBJ1-4; size: many; CDR3: CASSLGTGVEKLFF; DNA: TGCGCCAGCAGCTTAGGGACAGGGGTGGAAAAACTGTTTTTT
D: -; V: TRBV5-1; J: TRBJ1-6; size: -; CDR3: CASSDGGSSYNSPLHF; DNA: TGCGCCAGCAGCGATGGGGGGAGCTCCTATAATTCACCCCTCCACTTT
D: TRBD1; V: TRBV28; J: TRBJ1-5; size: -; CDR3: CASSPRTGGSQPQHF; DNA: TGTGCCAGCAGCCCCCGAACAGGGGGGAGTCAGCCCCAGCATTTT
D: TRBD2; V: TRBV6-1; J: TRBJ2-1; size: -; CDR3: CASSEWLAGVNEQFF; DNA: TGTGCCAGCAGTGAATGGCTAGCGGGGGTAAATGAGCAGTTCTTC
D: TRBD1; V: TRBV19; J: TRBJ2-2; size: -; CDR3: CASSASGQGKTGELFF; DNA: TGTGCCAGTAGTGCCTCGGGACAGGGAAAGACCGGGGAGCTGTTTTTT
D: TRBD2; V: TRBV27; J: TRBJ2-2; size: once; CDR3: CANIRTIGGWVGELFF; DNA: TGTGCCAACATTCGGACAATCGGGGGGTGGGTCGGGGAGCTGTTTTTT
D: -; V: TRBV19; J: TRBJ2-1; size: once; CDR3: CASSPPRGEQFF; DNA: TGTGCCAGTAGTCCCCCCCGGGGTGAGCAGTTCTTC
D: -; V: TRBV6-5; J: TRBJ2-7; size: -; CDR3: CASSLYSFNTYEQYF; DNA: TGTGCCAGCAGTTTATACAGCTTTAATACCTACGAGCAGTACTTC
D: -; V: TRBV6-2/TRBV6-3; J: TRBJ1-6; size: -; CDR3: CASSIGAITNSPLHF; DNA: TGTGCCAGCAGTATAGGGGCGATTACTAATTCACCCCTCCACTTT
D: -; V: TRBV5-1; J: TRBJ2-6; size: once; CDR3: CASSFGQPSGANVLTF; DNA: TGCGCCAGCAGCTTCGGACAGCCCTCTGGGGCCAACGTCCTGACTTTC
D: TRBD2; V: TRBV5-1; J: TRBJ2-5; size: -; CDR3: CASSLGSGGNQETQYF; DNA: TGCGCCAGCAGCTTGGGAAGCGGGGGGAACCAAGAGACCCAGTACTTC
D: -; V: TRBV19; J: TRBJ1-5; size: once; CDR3: CASSISGWNQPQHF; DNA: TGTGCCAGTAGTATTAGCGGTTGGAATCAGCCCCAGCATTTT
D: -; V: TRBV2; J: TRBJ1-1; size: -; CDR3: CASGGGWGEAFF; DNA: TGTGCCAGTGGCGGGGGATGGGGTGAAGCTTTCTTT
D: -; V: TRBV18; J: TRBJ2-3; size: -; CDR3: CASSPRAGAITDTQYF; DNA: TGTGCCAGCTCACCAAGAGCGGGCGCTATCACAGATACGCAGTATTTT
D: -; V: TRBV28; J: TRBJ2-5; size: -; CDR3: CASSPPPDSGRRTQYF; DNA: TGTGCCAGCAGTCCACCCCCCGATAGCGGTCGACGGACCCAGTACTTC